A selection of T cell receptor beta chains follows, all from one sample in a study of blood T cells in healthy people across ages. TCRdb independently ran MiXCR on the 5' RACE reads; one entry per CDR3 protein. The sample contains about 1 million distinct CDR3 sequences, roughly 45% of which appear only once. The sample comprised blood. These TCRs come from a woman aged 55-69 years in good health. CDR3s include the opening cysteine and the closing phenylalanine or tryptophan. Each record gives: clone size, J gene, V gene, D gene, CDR3 DNA, CDR3 protein. The D gene is left open where the match is weak. The size of a clone is reported for some rows only, either as once, few or many, or as a class for expanded clones.

size: once
J: TRBJ2-5
V: TRBV29-1
D: NA
DNA: TGCAGCGTTCGACCCCGATCTAGCGTACAAGAGACCCAGTACTTC
CDR3: CSVRPRSSVQETQYF

size: once
J: TRBJ2-1
V: TRBV20-1
D: TRBD2
DNA: TGCAGTGCTAGGACCACTAGCGGGTGGAATAATGAGCAGTTCTTC
CDR3: CSARTTSGWNNEQFF

size: NA
J: TRBJ2-7
V: TRBV5-6
D: TRBD2
DNA: TGTGCCAGCAGCTTGCTAGCGGGAGCGGGGGGCTACGAGCAGTACTTC
CDR3: CASSLLAGAGGYEQYF

size: NA
J: TRBJ2-3
V: TRBV12-3/TRBV12-4
D: TRBD2
DNA: TGTGCCAGCAGTCCGACTAGCGGGGTAAGCGCAGATACGCAGTATTTT
CDR3: CASSPTSGVSADTQYF

size: NA
J: TRBJ1-1
V: TRBV10-3
D: NA
DNA: TGTGCCATCAGACTTACAGGGACGAGGGAGAACACTGAAGCTTTCTTT
CDR3: CAIRLTGTRENTEAFF

size: NA
J: TRBJ1-5
V: TRBV19
D: NA
DNA: TGTGCCAGTATTCCGCGGCATCATTATAGCAATCAGCCCCAGCATTTT
CDR3: CASIPRHHYSNQPQHF

size: NA
J: TRBJ2-5
V: TRBV11-2
D: NA
DNA: TGTGCCAGCAGCGTACGGGTCGGAGAGACCCAGTACTTC
CDR3: CASSVRVGETQYF

size: NA
J: TRBJ2-4
V: TRBV7-9
D: NA
DNA: TGTGCCAGCACGGGACCCCGAAACATTCAGTACTTC
CDR3: CASTGPRNIQYF

size: many
J: TRBJ2-5
V: TRBV29-1
D: TRBD2
DNA: TGCAGCGTTGACGTTAGCGGGATTAATCTTGAGACCCAGTACTTC
CDR3: CSVDVSGINLETQYF

size: few
J: TRBJ2-7
V: TRBV5-1
D: NA
DNA: TGCGCCAGCAGCATAGGACAGAACTACGAGCAGTACTTC
CDR3: CASSIGQNYEQYF

size: NA
J: TRBJ2-6
V: TRBV20-1
D: NA
DNA: TGCAGTGCTAGAGGGAGGCCTGGGGCCAACGTCCTGACTTTC
CDR3: CSARGRPGANVLTF

size: few
J: TRBJ2-7
V: TRBV15
D: TRBD2
DNA: TGTGCCACCAGTACCGGACTAGCGGGAGTGAGCGACGAGCAGTACTTC
CDR3: CATSTGLAGVSDEQYF

size: NA
J: TRBJ1-6
V: TRBV20-1
D: NA
DNA: TGCAGTGCTAGGGCCGGGCCCAGAGATTCACCCCTCCACTTT
CDR3: CSARAGPRDSPLHF

size: few
J: TRBJ1-2
V: TRBV28
D: NA
DNA: TGTGCCAGCGTCGAACAAGGGAACTATGGCTACACCTTC
CDR3: CASVEQGNYGYTF

size: NA
J: TRBJ2-5
V: TRBV15
D: NA
DNA: TGTGCCACCAGCAGAGAGTCGTGGGGACAAGAGACCCAGTACTTC
CDR3: CATSRESWGQETQYF

size: NA
J: TRBJ2-5
V: TRBV10-3
D: TRBD1
DNA: TGTGCCATCAGTAACCGGGACAGGGTTTTGGAGACCCAGTACTTC
CDR3: CAISNRDRVLETQYF

size: few
J: TRBJ2-5
V: TRBV15
D: TRBD1
DNA: TGTGCCACCAGCGAACCGGGACAGTCCCTTCTGGAGACCCAGTACTTC
CDR3: CATSEPGQSLLETQYF

size: NA
J: TRBJ2-3
V: TRBV7-6
D: NA
DNA: TGTGCCAGCAGCTTAGCGGTCCAAGTCACAGATACGCAGTATTTT
CDR3: CASSLAVQVTDTQYF

size: once
J: TRBJ2-6
V: TRBV2
D: NA
DNA: TGTGCCAGACAAAAGCACATAGCCTCTGGGGCCAACGTCCTGACTTTC
CDR3: CARQKHIASGANVLTF

size: NA
J: TRBJ2-1
V: TRBV24-1
D: TRBD2
DNA: TGTGCCACCAGTGGTTATCGGGAGGAGTACAATGAGCAGTTCTTC
CDR3: CATSGYREEYNEQFF

size: once
J: TRBJ1-3
V: TRBV28
D: NA
DNA: TGTGCCAGCAGTTTATCGGGGGTAGTTTCTGGAAACACCATATATTTT
CDR3: CASSLSGVVSGNTIYF

size: NA
J: TRBJ1-3
V: TRBV5-5
D: NA
DNA: TGTGCCAGCAGCTTGAGTTCTCAGGGAAACACCATATATTTT
CDR3: CASSLSSQGNTIYF

size: NA
J: TRBJ1-6
V: TRBV9
D: NA
DNA: TGTGCCAGCAGCGTAACCCAGGGTGAGCGGTACTCACCCCTCCACTTT
CDR3: CASSVTQGERYSPLHF

size: NA
J: TRBJ2-7
V: TRBV6-5
D: NA
DNA: TGTGCCAGCAGAGCCGGGCTGAGAGGCGAGCAGTACTTC
CDR3: CASRAGLRGEQYF

size: NA
J: TRBJ2-5
V: TRBV3-1
D: NA
DNA: TGTGCCAGCAGCCAAATGGCCCAAGAGACCCAGTACTTC
CDR3: CASSQMAQETQYF

size: NA
J: TRBJ2-3
V: TRBV7-6
D: NA
DNA: TGTGCCAGCCGGGGTAGTGGCGGAGGGGTTAGCACAGATACGCAGTATTTT
CDR3: CASRGSGGGVSTDTQYF

size: NA
J: TRBJ2-5
V: TRBV4-2
D: TRBD1
DNA: TGTGCCAGCAGCCAGGCTGGGACAGGTGGTGTCGAGAGGGAGACCCAGTACTTC
CDR3: CASSQAGTGGVERETQYF

size: NA
J: TRBJ2-7
V: TRBV6-6
D: NA
DNA: TGTGCCAGCAGTTACCGACGGGAGCTATACGAGCAGTACTTC
CDR3: CASSYRRELYEQYF

size: few
J: TRBJ2-3
V: TRBV3-1
D: TRBD2
DNA: TGTGCCAGCAGCCAAGGACGGAACGGGAGGCCTAGGGAGTATTTT
CDR3: CASSQGRNGRPREYF

size: NA
J: TRBJ2-5
V: TRBV6-6
D: TRBD2
DNA: TGTGCCAGCACCCACGCGGGGGGCGGGGAGACCCAGTACTTC
CDR3: CASTHAGGGETQYF

size: NA
J: TRBJ2-1
V: TRBV9
D: TRBD2
DNA: TGTGCCAGCAGCGGACGGGGAGGACTAGCGGGAGTGGACAATGAGCAGTTCTTC
CDR3: CASSGRGGLAGVDNEQFF

size: NA
J: TRBJ2-7
V: TRBV10-2
D: NA
DNA: TGCGCCAGCAGCCTCTCCGGCGGGAACGCGCTTGGGGACCAGTACTTC
CDR3: CASSLSGGNALGDQYF

size: NA
J: TRBJ2-3
V: TRBV20-1
D: TRBD2
DNA: TGCAGTGCTAGAGTTGGGCTAGCGGGAGGAACAGATACGCAGTATTTT
CDR3: CSARVGLAGGTDTQYF

size: once
J: TRBJ2-7
V: TRBV7-9
D: TRBD2
DNA: TGTGCCAGCAGCTTAGACTGGACTAGCGGGGAGCAGTACTTC
CDR3: CASSLDWTSGEQYF

size: few
J: TRBJ2-6
V: TRBV29-1
D: TRBD1
DNA: TGCAGCACTGTTGGGGACAGTTCTGGGGCCAACGTCCTGACTTTC
CDR3: CSTVGDSSGANVLTF

size: NA
J: TRBJ1-2
V: TRBV5-1
D: NA
DNA: TGCGCCAGCAGCTCCGGGCGTCCGGACCAAAACCTCTATGGCCACACCTTC
CDR3: CASSSGRPDQNLYGHTF

size: NA
J: TRBJ2-1
V: TRBV20-1
D: NA
DNA: TGCAGTGCAACCCCGATTACCTACAATGAGCAGTTCTTC
CDR3: CSATPITYNEQFF

size: NA
J: TRBJ2-1
V: TRBV27
D: TRBD2
DNA: TGTGGAGCGGGGGTTTTAAATGAGCAGTTCTTC
CDR3: CGAGVLNEQFF

size: NA
J: TRBJ1-1
V: TRBV10-2
D: NA
DNA: TGCGCCAGCAGATTCCCGGGCGACCTGAGGACTGAAGCTTTCTTT
CDR3: CASRFPGDLRTEAFF

size: NA
J: TRBJ2-7
V: TRBV5-1
D: TRBD2
DNA: TGCGCCAGCAGCTTGAGGAACCGGACTAGCGGGAGAGCTGAGGTGGGTGAGCAGTACTTC
CDR3: CASSLRNRTSGRAEVGEQYF